This T cell receptor beta chain was sequenced during a study of T cell repertoires in cytomegalovirus infection. About the study: Public TCR beta signature analysis indicated the presence of both CMV infection and matching HLA type. Findings of the study overall: HLA-C-restricted CMV-specific TCR beta clonotypes prevailed in the ex vivo response. Identification of carriers of CMV plus the relevant HLA was performed using cumulative public TCR beta family frequency.

From the reads, TCRdb called clonotypes with MiXCR, one entry per CDR3 protein. The sample includes almost 500,000 distinct CDR3 sequences, about 10% of them seen just once. V was clipped by 5 bases and J by 6 bases, with 14 bases between them. The CDR3 totals 14 residues. Germline V lookup: CDR1 MNHNS, CDR2 SASEGT. This clonotype was observed many times. Its antigen is undetermined. Sequencing was done on a sample of PBMCs. The V and J genes are TRBV6-1 and TRBJ2-4; D unclear. This sequence was found in a human donor in good health (CMV status not recorded). Some clones in this sample may be carry-over from other donors' samples. The DNA for the CDR3 is TGTGCCAGCAGTTCGTCGGGCAGGCCAAACATTCAGTACTTC. Translating it yields CASSSSGRPNIQYF.